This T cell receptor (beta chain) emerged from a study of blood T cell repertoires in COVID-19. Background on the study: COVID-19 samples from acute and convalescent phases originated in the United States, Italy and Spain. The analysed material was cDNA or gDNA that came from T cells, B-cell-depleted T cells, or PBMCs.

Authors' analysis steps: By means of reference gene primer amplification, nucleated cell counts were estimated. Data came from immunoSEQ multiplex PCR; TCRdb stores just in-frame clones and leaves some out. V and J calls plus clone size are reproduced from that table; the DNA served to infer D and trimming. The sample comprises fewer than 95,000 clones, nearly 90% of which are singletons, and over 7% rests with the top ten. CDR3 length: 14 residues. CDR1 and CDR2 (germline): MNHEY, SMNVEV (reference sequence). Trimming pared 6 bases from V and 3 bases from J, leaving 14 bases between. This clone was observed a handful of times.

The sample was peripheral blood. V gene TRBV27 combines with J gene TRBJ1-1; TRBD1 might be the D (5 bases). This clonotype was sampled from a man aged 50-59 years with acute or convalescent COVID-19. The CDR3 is CASRRQPKDTEAFF. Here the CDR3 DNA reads TGTGCCAGCAGGCGACAGCCAAAAGACACTGAAGCTTTCTTT.